These 17 T cell receptor beta chains share one sample of origin, sequenced in a study of CD8 T cells in ankylosing spondylitis. One entry per CDR3 protein, called by TCRdb with MiXCR from the 5' RACE reads. The data contain about 240,000 distinct CDR3 sequences, approximately 8.4% of them seen just once; the ten biggest clones take up roughly 5%. The sequenced sample was blood, either unsorted or a sorted T cell fraction (not recorded which). The source of these receptors is a female donor with ankylosing spondylitis or in good health (not recorded which).

The gene calls are TRBV7-6 and TRBJ1-4, with a tentative D call TRBD1 (6 bases). Germline-derived CDR1 and CDR2 are SGHVS and FNYEAQ. CDR3 size: 14 residues. Between the trimmed V and J ends, which lost 4 bases and 6 bases, there was a span of 12 bases. The CDR3 bases are TGTGCCAGCAGCTCCGGTAGGGGGGATGAAAAACTGTTTTTT. It specifies CASSSGRGDEKLFF.

This clonotype was seen repeatedly, ten times or more. V usage is TRBV20-1 and J usage is TRBJ2-1; TRBD2 matches at 13 bases. J lost 8 bases, V lost 6 bases, and 16 bases had no gene match. This CDR3 comprises 17 residues. The V gene's germline CDR1 is DFQATT and CDR2 SNEGSKA (reference sequence). The DNA for the CDR3 is TGCAGTGCGGAAGGACTAGCGGGAGCTGATGTTTGGGATGAGCAGTTCTTC. It yields the protein CSAEGLAGADVWDEQFF.

This clonotype was observed at least ten times. This chain links TRBV7-2 with TRBJ2-3; no reliable D call. CDR1 is SGHTA, CDR2 FQGNSA, per germline. The CDR3 has 14 amino acids. V gave up 3 bases and J gave up 2 bases, with 9 bases separating them. The CDR3 nucleotides read TGTGCCAGCAGCTTTGGGCAGAACACAGATACGCAGTATTTT. Protein: CASSFGQNTDTQYF.

On this clonotype: An end of the junction differs from the germline gene, which may be a read error. The chain recombines TRBV12-3 or TRBV12-4 with TRBJ1-1, with D possibly matching TRBD1 (5 bases). The CDR3 loop spans 14 amino acids. The CDR3 nucleotides are TGTGCCGGCAGCCTCGGGGGGGGGAACACTGAAGCTTTCTTT. Its protein product is CAGSLGGGNTEAFF.

This clonotype was detected many times. The rearrangement uses TRBV7-3 and TRBJ1-5; tentative D call: TRBD1 (5 bases). Germline V gives CDR1 SGHTA, CDR2 FQGTGA. This CDR3 has 13 amino acids. Deletions cut 6 bases from V and 7 bases from J, with 13 bases between. The CDR3 DNA follows: TGTGCCAGCAGTCAGGGTCCGAAGCAGCCCCAGCATTTT. As protein: CASSQGPKQPQHF.

This clonotype was counted ten times or more. This rearrangement joins TRBV9 to TRBJ1-5; 7 bases map to TRBD1. V lost 3 bases, J lost 4 bases, and 1 base stayed unmatched. In germline, CDR1 is SGDLS, CDR2 YYNGEE. The CDR3 has 13 amino acids. The CDR3 coding sequence is TGTGCCAGCAGCGAGACAGGGAATCAGCCCCAGCATTTT. It translates to CASSETGNQPQHF.

Many counts were recorded for this clonotype. The rearrangement uses TRBV7-8 and TRBJ2-7; TRBD2 matches at 8 bases. V trimming: 1 base; J trimming: 4 bases; junction bases outside the gene matches: 6. Germline assignment: CDR1 SGHVS and CDR2 FQNEAQ. The CDR3 covers 15 residues. CDR3 sequence reads: CASSLGSSGLYEQYF. In DNA, the CDR3 is TGTGCCAGCAGCTTAGGGTCTAGCGGGTTGTACGAGCAGTACTTC. Complete variable domain (other parts from reference TRBV7-8 and TRBJ2-7): GAGVSQSPRYKVAKRGQDVALRCDPISGHVSLFWYQQALGQGPEFLTYFQNEAQLDKSGLPSDRFFAERPEGSVSTLKIQRTQQEDSAVYLCASSLGSSGLYEQYFGPGTRLTVT.

This clonotype was observed a few times. The CDR3 here is CATVHGGTPPYEQYF. CDR3 in DNA: TGTGCCACCGTCCACGGAGGAACCCCCCCCTACGAGCAGTACTTC. V and J are TRBV7-6 and TRBJ2-7, with D possibly TRBD2 on 5 matching bases. The length of the CDR3 is 15 residues. V lost 10 bases, J lost 2 bases, and 21 bases lay in between. CDR1 is SGHVS and CDR2 is FNYEAQ in the germline V gene.

At least ten counts were recorded for this clonotype. This chain uses TRBV2 with TRBJ2-5; no clear D gene. Germline loops: CDR1 SNHLY, CDR2 FYNNEI. The ends were cut back, 10 bases at V and 5 bases at J, with 14 bases in the middle. This CDR3 region has 12 residues. CDR3 sequence (DNA): TGTGCCACCAACACCTTAGGGGAGACCCAGTACTTC. This gives the protein CATNTLGETQYF.

This clonotype was picked up many times. The chain recombines TRBV20-1 with TRBJ2-1, with 7 bases lining up with TRBD2. Germline V gene sequence: CDR1 DFQATT, CDR2 SNEGSKA (reference sequence). The CDR3 has 16 residues. The V segment lost 1 base and the J segment 3 bases; nucleotides outside the gene matches: 9. Here the CDR3 DNA reads TGCAGTGCTAGAGCGTCTCTAGCGGACTACTACAATGAGCAGTTCTTC. This codes for CSARASLADYYNEQFF.

This clonotype was picked up many times. The V gene is TRBV20-1, the J gene TRBJ2-5; 7 bases align to TRBD1. V was pared by 5 bases and J by 3 bases, with 12 bases of the junction left unmatched. Germline V gene lookup returns CDR1 DFQATT and CDR2 SNEGSKA (reference sequence). The CDR3 contains 15 residues. The chain's CDR3 is CSASLSGQGEETQYF. DNA of the CDR3: TGCAGTGCTTCTCTCAGTGGGCAGGGGGAAGAGACCCAGTACTTC.

This clonotype was observed a handful of times. This chain links TRBV7-2 with TRBJ2-2, with 8 bases lining up with TRBD2. The V segment lost 2 bases and the J segment 6 bases; nucleotides outside the gene matches: 8. Germline V CDR1 and CDR2: SGHTA, FQGNSA. The CDR3 is 16 amino acids. CDR3 coding DNA: TGTGCCAGCAGCTTATCCAAGCGGGAGTCCGCCGGGGAGCTGTTTTTT. Amino acid sequence: CASSLSKRESAGELFF.

In its sample, this clonotype was seen many times. This rearrangement joins TRBV14 to TRBJ1-2; D not certain. The CDR3 contains 14 residues. The V end lost 1 base, the J end lost 4 bases, and 10 bases lay between the germline ends. The germline gives CDR1 SGHDN, CDR2 FVKESK. The chain's CDR3 is CASSQGGGRYGYTF. DNA of the CDR3: TGTGCCAGCAGCCAAGGCGGTGGGCGCTATGGCTACACCTTC.

The CDR3 protein is CASSLPRQSGRANVLTF. DNA for the CDR3: TGTGCCAGCAGTCTCCCCAGGCAGTCTGGGAGGGCCAACGTCCTGACTTTC. This chain uses TRBV6-2 or TRBV6-3 with TRBJ2-6; D unclear. Germline V gives CDR1 MNHEY, CDR2 SVGEGT. With 5 bases removed from V and 5 bases from J, the gap between germline ends came to 19 bases. This CDR3 is 17 amino acids long.

The J gene is TRBJ1-1, the V gene TRBV6-1; D may be TRBD1 (6 bases). The V gene lost 3 bases and the J gene lost 2 bases, with 7 bases spanning the gap. In germline, CDR1 is MNHNS, CDR2 SASEGT. CDR3 size: 13 residues. CDR3 in amino acids: CASSEDSNTEAFF. Written as DNA, the CDR3 is TGTGCCAGCAGTGAGGACAGCAACACTGAAGCTTTCTTT.

At least ten counts were recorded for this clonotype. The germline gene is not matched at one end of the junction; a read error may be the cause. This sequence joins TRBV4-3 and TRBJ2-7; tentatively, D is TRBD1 (6 bases). Germline assignment: CDR1 LGHNA and CDR2 YSLEER. The CDR3 loop spans 14 amino acids. The CDR3 DNA is TGCGCCAGCAGCCAAGTAGGACAGTCCTCCGAGCAGTACTTC. Amino acids: CASSQVGQSSEQYF.

This clonotype appeared a few times. The chain is built from TRBV29-1 and TRBJ2-2; D is unresolved. The length of the CDR3 is 13 residues. Germline V gene sequence: CDR1 SQVTM, CDR2 ANQGSEA. V lost 4 bases, J lost 7 bases, and 13 bases lay in between. The CDR3 DNA reads TGCAGCGTTGGGGCTGTGGCAGGCGGGGAGCTGTTTTTT. Protein product: CSVGAVAGGELFF.